The rows below give T cell receptor beta chains drawn from one sample of a study of cytomegalovirus exposure and HLA in healthy donors. Using immunoSEQ multiplex PCR, the repertoire was profiled, and TCRdb retains in-frame clones only, with some absent. The sample has about 160,000 clones. Input material: PBMCs. The receptors originated from a woman aged 60-75 years in good health and CMV-seronegative. Each CDR3 is given with its conserved first and last residue. The D gene is left open where the match is weak.

V,J,D,DNA,CDR3
TRBV18,TRBJ2-5,TRBD1,TGTGCCAGCTCGGGGACAGCGAAAGAGACCCAGTACTTC,CASSGTAKETQYF
TRBV5-5,TRBJ1-4,.,TGTGCCAGCAGCCCAGGACACAGTGCAACTAATGAAAAACTGTTTTTT,CASSPGHSATNEKLFF
TRBV27,TRBJ2-7,.,TGTGCCAGCAGTTCACCGCGGACTAAGACCTACGAGCAGTACTTC,CASSSPRTKTYEQYF
TRBV12-5,TRBJ1-5,TRBD1,TGTGCTAGTGGGGGCCATACGGGACAGGGGGGCAATCAGCCCCAGCATTTT,CASGGHTGQGGNQPQHF
TRBV27,TRBJ2-7,TRBD2,TGTGCCAGCAGTTTGTTGGGGAGGGGCCGCGAGCAGTACTTC,CASSLLGRGREQYF
TRBV7-3,TRBJ2-7,TRBD2,TGTGCCAGCAGCTCTAGCGGGGGAGCCGTGGAGCAGTACTTC,CASSSSGGAVEQYF
TRBV7-2,TRBJ1-4,.,TGTGCCAGCGCCCCGGGACAAGATGAAAAACTGTTTTTT,CASAPGQDEKLFF
TRBV10-3,TRBJ2-5,.,TGTGCCATCAGTGGTTCCGGGTCGGAGGAGACCCAGTACTTC,CAISGSGSEETQYF
TRBV6-5,TRBJ1-1,.,TGTGCCAGCACCCCCCCCCAGAACACTGAAGCTTTCTTT,CASTPPQNTEAFF
TRBV27,TRBJ1-6,.,TGTGCCAGCAGTCCCCAACCGGGACTTGGTTCACCCCTCCACTTT,CASSPQPGLGSPLHF
TRBV7-9,TRBJ1-5,TRBD1,TGTGCCAGCAGCCCAACTGGACAGGACAATCAGCCCCAGCATTTT,CASSPTGQDNQPQHF
TRBV27,TRBJ1-5,TRBD1,TGTGCCAGCAAAATACAGGGGGGAAATCAGCCCCAGCATTTT,CASKIQGGNQPQHF
TRBV5-6,TRBJ1-1,.,TGTGCCAGCAGCTTGATCGGGGTAATGAACACTGAAGCTTTCTTT,CASSLIGVMNTEAFF
TRBV9,TRBJ1-3,.,TGTGCCAGCAGCTACTCTGGAAACACCATATATTTT,CASSYSGNTIYF
TRBV7-9,TRBJ2-7,TRBD1,TGTGCCAGCAGCTTTAGGTCAGGGGGCTATAACGAGCAGTACTTC,CASSFRSGGYNEQYF
TRBV7-3,TRBJ2-2,TRBD2,TGTGCCAGCAGCCTTTGGTCGGGAGGGTCGAACACCGGGGAGCTGTTTTTT,CASSLWSGGSNTGELFF
TRBV7-3,TRBJ1-1,.,TGTGCCAGCAGGATGACACAGGGCACTGAAGCTTTCTTT,CASRMTQGTEAFF